The TCR beta chain under discussion was sequenced for a study of T cell clonotyping in hematopoietic cell transplantation. Here immunoSEQ multiplex PCR was the method, and the copy in TCRdb shows in-frame clones only, minus some. This sample has 13,000 to 15,000 clones, with about 60% found just once. This CDR3 comprises 16 residues. The V gene's germline CDR1 is SGDLS and CDR2 YYNGEE. V was pared by 1 base and J by 2 bases, with 12 bases between. Material for sequencing was PBMCs. The TCR originated in a human donor who either received an allogeneic hematopoietic cell transplant for a myeloid malignancy or was a related donor (not recorded which). Some clones in this sample may be carry-over from other donors' samples. The rearrangement uses TRBV9 and TRBJ2-2; D unresolved. The CDR3 region has the DNA TGTGCCAGCAGCGTATTTGGGCAGTCAAACACCGGGGAGCTGTTTTTT. Its protein is CASSVFGQSNTGELFF.